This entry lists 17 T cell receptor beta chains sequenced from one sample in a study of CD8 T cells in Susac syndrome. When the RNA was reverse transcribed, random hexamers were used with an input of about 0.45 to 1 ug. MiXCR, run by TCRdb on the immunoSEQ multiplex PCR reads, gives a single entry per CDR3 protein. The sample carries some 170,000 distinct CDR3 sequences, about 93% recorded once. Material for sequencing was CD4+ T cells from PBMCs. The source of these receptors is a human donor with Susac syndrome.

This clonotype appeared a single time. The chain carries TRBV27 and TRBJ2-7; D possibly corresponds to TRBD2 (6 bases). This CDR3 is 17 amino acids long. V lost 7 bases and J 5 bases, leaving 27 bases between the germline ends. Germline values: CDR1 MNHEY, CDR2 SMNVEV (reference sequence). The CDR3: CASTPRGRVTMVHEQYF. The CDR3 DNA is TGTGCCAGCACCCCGCGGGGCAGGGTAACGATGGTCCACGAGCAGTACTTC.

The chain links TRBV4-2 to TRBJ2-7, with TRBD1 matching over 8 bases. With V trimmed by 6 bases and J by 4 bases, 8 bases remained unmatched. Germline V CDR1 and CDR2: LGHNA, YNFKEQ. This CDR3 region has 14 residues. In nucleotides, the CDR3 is TGTGCCAGCAGTTTACAGGGGGGACTTTACGAGCAGTACTTC. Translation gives CASSLQGGLYEQYF.

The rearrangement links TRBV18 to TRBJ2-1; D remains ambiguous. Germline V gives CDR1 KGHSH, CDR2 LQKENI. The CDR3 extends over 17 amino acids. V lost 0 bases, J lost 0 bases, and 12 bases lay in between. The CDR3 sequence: CASSPPSSQSSYNEQFF. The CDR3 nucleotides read TGTGCCAGCTCACCACCCAGCTCCCAGAGCTCCTACAATGAGCAGTTCTTC.

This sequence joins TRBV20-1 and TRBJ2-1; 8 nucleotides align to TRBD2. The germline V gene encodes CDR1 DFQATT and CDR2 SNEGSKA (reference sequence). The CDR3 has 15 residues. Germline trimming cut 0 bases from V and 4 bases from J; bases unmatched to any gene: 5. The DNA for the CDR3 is TGCAGTGCTAGAGATCGGGGGGGGTGGTACAATGAGCAGTTCTTC. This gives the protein CSARDRGGWYNEQFF.

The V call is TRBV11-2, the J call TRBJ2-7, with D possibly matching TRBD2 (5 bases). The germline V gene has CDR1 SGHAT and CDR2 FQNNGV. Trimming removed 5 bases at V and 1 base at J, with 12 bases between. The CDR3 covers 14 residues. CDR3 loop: CASSPTWESYEQYF. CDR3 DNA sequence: TGTGCCAGCAGCCCCACATGGGAGTCCTACGAGCAGTACTTC. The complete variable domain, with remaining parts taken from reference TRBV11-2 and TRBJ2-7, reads EAGVAQSPRYKIIEKRQSVAFWCNPISGHATLYWYQQILGQGPKLLIQFQNNGVVDDSQLPKDRFSAERLKGVDSTLKIQPAKLEDSAVYLCASSPTWESYEQYFGPGTRLTVT.

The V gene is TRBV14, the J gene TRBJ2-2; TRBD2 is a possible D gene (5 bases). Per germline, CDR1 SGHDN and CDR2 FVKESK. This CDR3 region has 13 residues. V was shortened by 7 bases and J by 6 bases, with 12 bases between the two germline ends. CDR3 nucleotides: TGTGCCAGCAACCCCTCGCGGGCCGGGGAGCTGTTTTTT. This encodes CASNPSRAGELFF. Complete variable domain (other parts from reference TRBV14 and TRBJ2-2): EAGVTQFPSHSVIEKGQTVTLRCDPISGHDNLYWYRRVMGKEIKFLLHFVKESKQDESGMPNNRFLAERTGGTYSTLKVQPAELEDSGVYFCASNPSRAGELFFGEGSRLTVL.

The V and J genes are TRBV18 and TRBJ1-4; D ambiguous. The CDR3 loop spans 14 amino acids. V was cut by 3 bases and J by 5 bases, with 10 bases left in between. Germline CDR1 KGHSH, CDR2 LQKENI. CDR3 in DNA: TGTGCCAGCTCACCGGGAAGGGTAAATGAAAAACTGTTTTTT. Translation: CASSPGRVNEKLFF.

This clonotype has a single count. The chain's CDR3 is CASTQGGSENTEAFF. Written as DNA, the CDR3 is TGTGCCAGTACACAGGGGGGCTCTGAGAACACTGAAGCTTTCTTT. This chain joins TRBV19 and TRBJ1-1; 8 bases are a match to TRBD1. With V trimmed by 7 bases and J by 1 base, 8 bases remained unmatched. Germline values: CDR1 LNHDA, CDR2 SQIVND (reference sequence). The CDR3 sequence is 15 residues long.

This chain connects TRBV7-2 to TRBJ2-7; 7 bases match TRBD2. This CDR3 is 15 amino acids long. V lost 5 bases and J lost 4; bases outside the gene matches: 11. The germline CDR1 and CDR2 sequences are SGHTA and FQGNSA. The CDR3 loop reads CASSTRQRGVYEQYF. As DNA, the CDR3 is TGTGCCAGCAGCACCCGACAGCGGGGAGTGTACGAGCAGTACTTC.

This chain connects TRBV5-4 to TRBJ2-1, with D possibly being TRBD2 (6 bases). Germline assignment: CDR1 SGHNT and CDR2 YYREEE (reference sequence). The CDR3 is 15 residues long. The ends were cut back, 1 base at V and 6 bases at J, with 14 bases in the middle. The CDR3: CASSLPGTPANEQFF. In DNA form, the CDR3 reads TGTGCCAGCAGCTTGCCAGGGACTCCCGCCAATGAGCAGTTCTTC.

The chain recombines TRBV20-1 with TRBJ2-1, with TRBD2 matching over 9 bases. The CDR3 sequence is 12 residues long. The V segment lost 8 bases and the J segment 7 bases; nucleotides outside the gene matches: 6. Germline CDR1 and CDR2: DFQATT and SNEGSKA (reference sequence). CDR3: CSLAGSSNEQFF. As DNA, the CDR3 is TGCAGTCTAGCGGGAAGTTCGAATGAGCAGTTCTTC.

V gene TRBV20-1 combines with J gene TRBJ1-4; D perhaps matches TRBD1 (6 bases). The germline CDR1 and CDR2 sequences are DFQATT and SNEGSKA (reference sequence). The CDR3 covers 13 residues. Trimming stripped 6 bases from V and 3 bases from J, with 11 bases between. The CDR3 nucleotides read TGCAGTGCCCTACAGGGAGCTAATGAAAAACTGTTTTTT. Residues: CSALQGANEKLFF.

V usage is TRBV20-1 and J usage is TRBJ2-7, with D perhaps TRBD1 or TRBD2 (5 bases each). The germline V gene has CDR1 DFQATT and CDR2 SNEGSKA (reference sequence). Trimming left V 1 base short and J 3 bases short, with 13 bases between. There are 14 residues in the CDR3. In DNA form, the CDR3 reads TGCAGTGCTAGAGGGGGCAGAGGGCTCTACGAGCAGTACTTC. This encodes CSARGGRGLYEQYF.

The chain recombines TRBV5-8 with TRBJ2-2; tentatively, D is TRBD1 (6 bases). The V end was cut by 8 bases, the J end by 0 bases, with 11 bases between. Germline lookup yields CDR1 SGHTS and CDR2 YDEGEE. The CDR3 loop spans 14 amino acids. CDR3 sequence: CASEWGPNTGELFF. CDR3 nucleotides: TGTGCCAGTGAGTGGGGGCCGAACACCGGGGAGCTGTTTTTT. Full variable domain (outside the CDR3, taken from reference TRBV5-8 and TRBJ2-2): EAGVTQSPTHLIKTRGQQATLRCSPISGHTSVYWYQQALGLGLQFLLWYDEGEERNRGNFPPRFSGRQFPNYSSELNVNALELEDSALYLCASEWGPNTGELFFGEGSRLTVL.

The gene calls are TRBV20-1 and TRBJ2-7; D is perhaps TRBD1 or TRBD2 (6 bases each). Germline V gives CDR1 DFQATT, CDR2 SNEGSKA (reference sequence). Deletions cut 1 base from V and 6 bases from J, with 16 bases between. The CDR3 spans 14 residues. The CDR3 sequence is CSARGDSGEGEQYF. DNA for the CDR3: TGCAGTGCTAGAGGGGACTCAGGGGAAGGCGAGCAGTACTTC.

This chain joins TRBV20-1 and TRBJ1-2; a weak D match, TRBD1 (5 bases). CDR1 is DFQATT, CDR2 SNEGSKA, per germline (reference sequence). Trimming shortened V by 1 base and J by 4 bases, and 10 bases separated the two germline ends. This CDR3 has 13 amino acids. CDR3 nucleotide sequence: TGCAGTGCTAGAGGACAGCTGACCTATGGCTACACCTTC. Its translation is CSARGQLTYGYTF.

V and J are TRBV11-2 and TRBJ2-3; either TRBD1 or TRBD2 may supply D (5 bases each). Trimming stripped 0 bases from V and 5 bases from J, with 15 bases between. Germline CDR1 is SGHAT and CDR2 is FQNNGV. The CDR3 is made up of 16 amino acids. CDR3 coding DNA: TGTGCCAGCAGCTTAGACCGAGGGGTTCAGGTAGATACGCAGTATTTT. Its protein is CASSLDRGVQVDTQYF.